Included here is one T cell receptor (beta chain) sequence, with context. This clonotype is classified as medium-sized (0.01 to 0.1%). Its cognate antigen has yet to be identified. No base qualities exist here, and no much larger clone lies one base off it. Rearranged TRB sequences spanning V, D and J segments were amplified in a multiplex touch-down PCR with a mixed TRB-A/B primer pool. Illumina adapters and sample indices were attached to the amplicons through two consecutive PCR reactions run with Phusion HS II polymerase. After gel purification with the NucleoSpin Gel and PCR Clean-up kit, the amplicons were checked using Qubit and an Agilent 2100 Bioanalyzer. Sequencing of libraries was carried out on an Illumina MiSeq in 600-cycle, single-indexed, paired-end runs. As for how the authors treated the data: MiXCR versions 2.12 and 3.0.5 were used to process TRB sequences. Each unique CDR3 nucleotide sequence was treated as one clone, and only productive sequences with two or more reads were kept. The repertoire metrics were Shannon diversity, evenness, clonality (calculated as one minus evenness), and diversity profiles parameterized by alpha from 0 to 5. Generation probabilities of clones in paired pre- and post-chemotherapy samples were computed with the IGoR algorithm. Through fastp at Q25 and MiXCR, TCRdb rebuilt clones from the public reads, retaining in-frame beta chains. When rows share a CDR3 protein, they turn into one entry using the most common DNA and genes. The V and J calls were determined by TCRdb, not by the authors. A total of about 960 distinct CDR3 sequences appear in this sample, 14% to 15% of them only once. Around 8.7% of the sample comes from the top ten.

The data were taken from a study of T cell repertoires in aging, cancer and after chemotherapy (dated by TCRdb to between 2017 and 2020). Concerning the study at large: Donors spanned six age groups from 30 or younger to 70 or older, with at least three individuals per group. In the solid tumor group, paired pre- and post-chemotherapy samples were obtained from brain tumor (glioblastoma) patients receiving temozolomide-based therapy. The complete dataset included some 9 million TCR reads. The study profiled peripheral blood TCR beta repertoires from healthy donors and cancer patients to examine immunoaging and T cell reconstitution after chemotherapy. The cohort comprised 200 to 250 cancer patients, over 90 with hematological and approximately 120 with solid cancers, plus 95 healthy donors as a reference group. Overall study outcomes, separate from this receptor: In both cancer cohorts, the median generation probability rose over the chemotherapy interval, which suggests that the repertoire was reconstituted through rebound thymic output. The authors noted that the repertoire data do not allow conclusions about immunological memory after chemotherapy. Compared with age-matched healthy donors, untreated patients with hematological or solid cancers had significantly lower TCR diversity and higher clonality in blood. In healthy donors, the decline in TCR diversity with age was mainly due to loss of richness, whereas in cancer patients loss of evenness also played a role.

Instead of sorted cells or RNA, genomic DNA extracted from peripheral blood served as the source for amplifying TCR beta rearrangements. The sequence was obtained from a human donor with a solid tumor. Sequenced sample: blood.

The CDR3 region reads CSARAEPGLAGGPKYF. The sequenced DNA is TGCAGTGCTAGGGCCGAACCGGGACTAGCGGGAGGCCCGAAGTATTTT. The chain joins TRBV20-1 to TRBJ2-3, with 15 bases in between that match TRBD2. For CDR1 and CDR2, the germline V gene (reference sequence) lists DFQATT and SNEGSKA. From the cysteine through the phenylalanine, the CDR3 covers 16 amino acids. The read is trimmed to its CDR3 DNA, 48 bases read in frame from base 1. After removal of 3 bases from V and 13 bases from J, the junction retains 14 bases not matched to a gene.